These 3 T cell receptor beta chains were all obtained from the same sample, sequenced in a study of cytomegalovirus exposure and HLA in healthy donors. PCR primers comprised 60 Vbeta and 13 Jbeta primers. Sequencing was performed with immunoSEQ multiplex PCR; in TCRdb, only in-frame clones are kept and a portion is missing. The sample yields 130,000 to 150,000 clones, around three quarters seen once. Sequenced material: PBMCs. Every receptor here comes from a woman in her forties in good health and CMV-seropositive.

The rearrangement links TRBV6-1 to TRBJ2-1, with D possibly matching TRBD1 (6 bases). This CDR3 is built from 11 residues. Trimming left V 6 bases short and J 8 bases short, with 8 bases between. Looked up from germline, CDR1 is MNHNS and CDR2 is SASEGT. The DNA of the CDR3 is TGTGCCAGCAGACAGGGCTATGAGCAGTTCTTC. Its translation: CASRQGYEQFF.

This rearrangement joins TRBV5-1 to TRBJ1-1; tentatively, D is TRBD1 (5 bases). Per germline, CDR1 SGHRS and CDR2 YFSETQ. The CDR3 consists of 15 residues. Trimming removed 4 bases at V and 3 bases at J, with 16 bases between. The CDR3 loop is CASSLGGEVDTEAFF. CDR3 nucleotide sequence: TGCGCCAGCAGCCTGGGGGGGGAAGTGGACACTGAAGCTTTCTTT.

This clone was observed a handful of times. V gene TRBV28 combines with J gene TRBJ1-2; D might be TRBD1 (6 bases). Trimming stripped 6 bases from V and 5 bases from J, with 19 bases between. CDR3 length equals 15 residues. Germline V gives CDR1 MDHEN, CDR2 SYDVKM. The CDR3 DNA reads TGTGCCAGCAGCACCCCTTCTGGGGGGGCGTATGGCTACACCTTC. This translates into CASSTPSGGAYGYTF.